The 32 T cell receptor beta chains listed next were all sequenced from one sample in a study of T-cell memory formation after mild COVID-19. TCRdb re-called the 5' RACE reads with MiXCR, one entry per CDR3 protein. Of tens of thousands of distinct CDR3 sequences listed, 15% to 20% are singletons. Source material: PBMCs or a T cell subset sorted from them (not recorded which). The source of these receptors is an adult woman who had mild COVID-19 (a few samples of this study predate the infection). Cell type and time point are not known.

The V call is TRBV12-3 or TRBV12-4, the J call TRBJ1-2, with a tentative D call TRBD1 (6 bases). Trimming shortened V by 5 bases and J by 5 bases, and 24 bases separated the two germline ends. This CDR3 contains 17 residues. CDR3 sequence reads: CASSPYHGGAGQYGYTF. The CDR3 region has the DNA TGTGCCAGCAGTCCGTACCACGGGGGCGCTGGACAATATGGCTACACCTTC.

This chain connects TRBV25-1 to TRBJ2-1; the match to TRBD2 covers 16 bases. This CDR3 is 21 amino acids long. Trimming took 3 bases from V and 0 from J; bases not matched to a gene: 11. Germline values: CDR1 MGHDK, CDR2 SYGVNS. The CDR3 protein is CASSDTRGTSGRESSYNEQFF. CDR3 in DNA: TGTGCCAGCAGTGATACTCGAGGGACTAGCGGGAGGGAGAGCTCCTACAATGAGCAGTTCTTC.

This clonotype occurred a few times. The chain links TRBV20-1 to TRBJ2-3; weak D call: TRBD2 (5 bases). Trimming cost V 7 bases and J 4 bases, with 21 bases left between them. The V gene's germline CDR1 is DFQATT and CDR2 SNEGSKA (reference sequence). This CDR3 spans 15 amino acids. The CDR3: CSVPLPDSEADTQYF. Here the CDR3 DNA reads TGCAGTGTCCCGCTCCCGGACTCTGAGGCAGATACGCAGTATTTT.

The chain couples TRBV5-1 to TRBJ2-1; D is perhaps TRBD1 or TRBD2 (5 bases each). The V gene's germline CDR1 is SGHRS and CDR2 YFSETQ. V was pared by 6 bases and J by 5 bases, with 15 bases between. This CDR3 comprises 14 residues. CDR3 in amino acids: CASNNRDGHNEQFF. In DNA, the CDR3 is TGCGCCAGCAATAACCGGGACGGCCACAATGAGCAGTTCTTC.

This clonotype has only a few counts. The V gene is TRBV7-8, the J gene TRBJ2-1; 8 bases align to TRBD2. The CDR3 loop spans 16 amino acids. Trimming cost V 3 bases and J 8 bases; bases outside gene matches: 12. The germline gives CDR1 SGHVS, CDR2 FQNEAQ. The CDR3 coding sequence is TGTGCCAGCAGCTTGGGCTACGGGGGGGTAGGCTATGAGCAGTTCTTC. This gives the protein CASSLGYGGVGYEQFF.

This chain joins TRBV6-6 and TRBJ2-7; the D gene could be TRBD1 or TRBD2 (7 bases each). Germline CDR1 reads MNHNY; CDR2 reads SVGAGI (reference sequence). This CDR3 has 14 amino acids. Deletions cut 2 bases from V and 2 bases from J, with 10 bases between. In DNA form, the CDR3 reads TGTGCCAGCAGTTACAGCGGGACAGCCTACGAGCAGTACTTC. Its translation: CASSYSGTAYEQYF.

The rearrangement joins TRBV5-1 to TRBJ1-2; D uncertain. This CDR3 region has 16 residues. CDR1 and CDR2 (germline): SGHRS, YFSETQ. V shed 4 bases and J shed 7 bases, with 23 bases lying between them. The CDR3 is CASSLRTGSNAFGYTF. CDR3 coding DNA: TGCGCCAGCAGCCTTCGGACCGGGAGCAACGCTTTTGGCTACACCTTC. Combining the CDR3 with reference TRBV5-1 and TRBJ1-2 gives the whole variable domain KAGVTQTPRYLIKTRGQQVTLSCSPISGHRSVSWYQQTPGQGLQFLFEYFSETQRNKGNFPGRFSGRQFSNSRSEMNVSTLELGDSALYLCASSLRTGSNAFGYTFGSGTRLTVV.

The V call is TRBV30, the J call TRBJ1-2; D gene ambiguous. V was clipped by 0 bases and J by 6 bases, with 5 bases between them. The CDR3 totals 11 residues. Looked up from germline, CDR1 is GTSNPN and CDR2 is SVGIG (reference sequence). The CDR3 DNA is TGTGCCTGGAGTGTAAATGATGGCTACACCTTC. Protein: CAWSVNDGYTF.

The chain uses TRBV2 and TRBJ2-7, with D possibly being TRBD1 (6 bases). CDR1 SNHLY and CDR2 FYNNEI come from the germline V gene. Trimming removed 6 bases from V and 1 base from J, with 16 bases in between. The CDR3 has 15 residues. The CDR3 protein is CASSKRTEKSYEQYF. CDR3 DNA sequence: TGTGCCAGCAGCAAACGGACAGAGAAGTCCTACGAGCAGTACTTC.

In its sample, this clonotype was seen many times. This chain joins TRBV29-1 and TRBJ2-3; TRBD2 aligns across 8 bases. With 6 bases clipped from V and 5 bases from J, the junction kept 13 bases outside the gene matches. The germline CDR1 and CDR2 sequences are SQVTM and ANQGSEA. The CDR3 runs 15 residues. CDR3 sequence reads: CSVGERLSGRDTQYF. The CDR3 DNA follows: TGCAGCGTAGGGGAACGACTAAGCGGGAGAGATACGCAGTATTTT.

In its sample, this clonotype was seen a few times. The chain recombines TRBV4-1 with TRBJ2-1, with no clear D. The length of the CDR3 is 16 residues. CDR1 is MGHRA, CDR2 YSYEKL, per germline. The V and J ends lost 4 bases and 2 bases respectively, with 15 bases between them. The chain's CDR3 is CASSLDGIGPYNEQFF. CDR3 sequence (DNA): TGCGCCAGCAGCCTCGACGGAATTGGCCCCTACAATGAGCAGTTCTTC.

The chain carries TRBV4-3 and TRBJ1-5; no reliable D call. The CDR3 covers 14 residues. Germline CDR1 is LGHNA and CDR2 is YSLEER. V was clipped by 0 bases and J by 3 bases, with 6 bases between them. CDR3 protein: CASSQDGYNQPQHF. The CDR3 DNA reads TGCGCCAGCAGCCAAGATGGATACAATCAGCCCCAGCATTTT.

The chain uses TRBV21-1 and TRBJ2-7; TRBD2, the table's D call, was not compared with the DNA. TRBV21-1 is labeled a pseudogene. The CDR3 runs to 16 residues. As DNA, the CDR3 is TGTGCCAGCAGCAAAGTTTCCGGGACTAGTGACTACGAGCAGTACTTC. It specifies CASSKVSGTSDYEQYF.

The chain carries TRBV4-3 and TRBJ2-7; possible D gene TRBD2, 6 bases. This CDR3 is built from 14 residues. Germline CDR1 and CDR2: LGHNA and YSLEER. Trimming shortened V by 0 bases and J by 3 bases, and 9 bases separated the two germline ends. CDR3 nucleotides: TGCGCCAGCAGCCAAGAGGGTAGCGGCTACGAGCAGTACTTC. Amino acids: CASSQEGSGYEQYF.

This clonotype was seen more than once but under ten times. The V and J genes are TRBV7-3 and TRBJ2-2; 9 bases match TRBD2. After removal of 4 bases from V and 8 bases from J, the junction contained 2 bases not matched to a gene. Germline CDR1 is SGHTA and CDR2 is FQGTGA. The CDR3 contains 13 residues. The CDR3 sequence: CASSWTSAGELFF. The CDR3 DNA reads as TGTGCCAGCAGCTGGACTAGCGCAGGGGAGCTGTTTTTT.

This clonotype was counted only a few times. The rearrangement joins TRBV5-1 to TRBJ1-1, with 9 positions matching TRBD1. CDR1 is SGHRS and CDR2 is YFSETQ in the germline V gene. The junction had 4 bases not matched to a gene; V was cut back by 3 bases and J by 4 bases. CDR3 size: 14 residues. CDR3 bases: TGCGCCAGCAGCTGGGGACAGGGCCCCACTGAAGCTTTCTTT. Its translation: CASSWGQGPTEAFF.

This chain connects TRBV6-5 to TRBJ2-3, with TRBD1 matching 8 bases. CDR1 and CDR2 (germline): MNHEY, SVGAGI. With V trimmed by 7 bases and J by 2 bases, 8 bases remained unmatched. This CDR3 contains 15 residues. The CDR3 DNA follows: TGTGCCAGCACATCGACAGGGGCCCTCACAGATACGCAGTATTTT. Its translation: CASTSTGALTDTQYF.

The J gene is TRBJ2-1, the V gene TRBV11-2, with a possible D match to TRBD2 (6 bases). This CDR3 is built from 15 residues. Germline CDR1 and CDR2: SGHAT and FQNNGV. Trimming shortened V by 5 bases and J by 0 bases, and 11 bases separated the two germline ends. CDR3 region: CASSPGLYSYNEQFF. CDR3 DNA sequence: TGTGCCAGCAGCCCAGGACTATACTCCTACAATGAGCAGTTCTTC.

Ten or more counts support this clonotype. This chain's CDR3 is CASSSAPGELFF. CDR3 DNA: TGTGCCAGCAGCTCCGCTCCCGGGGAGCTGTTTTTT. The chain links TRBV7-6 to TRBJ2-2; D is undetermined. Germline loops: CDR1 SGHVS, CDR2 FNYEAQ. This CDR3 spans 12 amino acids. V was clipped by 4 bases and J by 6 bases, with 6 bases between them. Supplemented by reference TRBV7-6 and TRBJ2-2, the full variable domain reads GAGVSQSPRYKVTKRGQDVALRCDPISGHVSLYWYRQALGQGPEFLTYFNYEAQQDKSGLPNDRFSAERPEGSISTLTIQRTEQRDSAMYRCASSSAPGELFFGEGSRLTVL.

This clonotype was recorded a few times. The chain couples TRBV4-2 to TRBJ2-7, with D hard to call. Between the trimmed V and J ends, which lost 0 bases and 6 bases, there was a span of 18 bases. The germline gives CDR1 LGHNA, CDR2 YNFKEQ. The CDR3 consists of 16 residues. Here the CDR3 DNA reads TGTGCCAGCAGCCAAGATCTCGGGCTCAACCCTGGCGAGCAGTACTTC. The encoded protein is CASSQDLGLNPGEQYF.

This rearrangement joins TRBV9 to TRBJ2-1, with D perhaps assigned TRBD1 or TRBD2 (5 bases each). The V end was cut by 4 bases, the J end by 7 bases, with 24 bases between. This CDR3 is 17 amino acids long. In germline, CDR1 is SGDLS, CDR2 YYNGEE. CDR3 region: CASSLPRGAGPLNEQFF. In nucleotides, the CDR3 is TGTGCCAGCAGCCTTCCCAGAGGGGCAGGGCCTCTGAATGAGCAGTTCTTC.

This sequence joins TRBV11-3 and TRBJ2-7, with 12 bases that match TRBD2. Germline assignment: CDR1 SGHNT and CDR2 YENEEA. This CDR3 is built from 17 residues. The V segment lost 4 bases and the J segment 4 bases; nucleotides outside the gene matches: 11. As DNA, the CDR3 is TGTGCCAGCAGCTCCTGGACTAGCGGGACCCTAGAGTACGAGCAGTACTTC. Translated, it gives CASSSWTSGTLEYEQYF.

This chain joins TRBV6-1 and TRBJ2-4, with 8 bases that match TRBD1. V shed 5 bases and J 0 bases; nucleotides not matched to a gene: 6. The CDR3 extends over 16 amino acids. CDR1 is MNHNS, CDR2 SASEGT, per germline. The CDR3: CASSKGQGLAKNIQYF. CDR3 coding DNA: TGTGCCAGCAGTAAAGGACAGGGTCTAGCCAAAAACATTCAGTACTTC.

This clonotype was counted a few times. V is TRBV7-9 and J is TRBJ2-3; D is perhaps TRBD1 (6 bases). The germline V gene has CDR1 SEHNR and CDR2 FQNEAQ (reference sequence). Between the trimmed V and J ends, which lost 6 bases and 2 bases, there was a span of 15 bases. The CDR3 extends over 15 amino acids. The DNA of the CDR3 is TGTGCCAGCAGAGGACAGACAGCAACCACAGATACGCAGTATTTT. Translated: CASRGQTATTDTQYF.

This clonotype was picked up a small number of times. This chain joins TRBV4-3 and TRBJ1-5; D unclear. CDR3 length: 14 residues. Trimming left V 0 bases short and J 4 bases short, with 7 bases between. Germline CDR1 and CDR2: LGHNA and YSLEER. The CDR3 sequence is CASSQEVGNQPQHF. Here the CDR3 DNA reads TGCGCCAGCAGCCAAGAGGTCGGGAATCAGCCCCAGCATTTT.

V is TRBV15 and J is TRBJ2-1; TRBD2 matches at 11 bases. Trimming took 1 base from V and 5 from J; bases not matched to a gene: 7. The CDR3 has 17 residues. The germline gives CDR1 LNHNV, CDR2 YYDKDF (reference sequence). The CDR3 region is CATSRGQGLAAHNEQFF. In DNA, the CDR3 is TGTGCCACCAGCAGAGGCCAGGGACTAGCGGCTCACAATGAGCAGTTCTTC. The complete variable domain, with remaining parts taken from reference TRBV15 and TRBJ2-1, reads DAMVIQNPRYQVTQFGKPVTLSCSQTLNHNVMYWYQQKSSQAPKLLFHYYDKDFNNEADTPDNFQSRRPNTSFCFLDIRSPGLGDTAMYLCATSRGQGLAAHNEQFFGPGTRLTVL.

The rearrangement joins TRBV7-9 to TRBJ2-1, with 11 bases fitting TRBD1. J lost 8 bases, V lost 1 base, and 13 bases had no gene match. Germline V gene sequence: CDR1 SEHNR, CDR2 FQNEAQ (reference sequence). This CDR3 region has 18 residues. The CDR3 bases are TGTGCCAGCAGCTTAGGCAGCTTACGGGGACAGGGGGTCCATGAGCAGTTCTTC. Its protein is CASSLGSLRGQGVHEQFF. The entire variable domain, with the rest obtained from reference TRBV7-9 and TRBJ2-1, is as follows: DTGVSQNPRHKITKRGQNVTFRCDPISEHNRLYWYRQTLGQGPEFLTYFQNEAQLEKSRLLSDRFSAERPKGSFSTLEIQRTEQGDSAMYLCASSLGSLRGQGVHEQFFGPGTRLTVL.

This clonotype has more than one count but fewer than ten. CDR3 sequence: CAWIRNTEAFF. The CDR3 DNA reads as TGTGCCTGGATAAGAAACACTGAAGCTTTCTTT. The gene calls are TRBV30 and TRBJ1-1; no clear D. With 4 bases removed from V and 2 bases from J, the gap between germline ends came to 5 bases. Germline-derived CDR1 and CDR2 are GTSNPN and SVGIG (reference sequence). This CDR3 contains 11 residues. Full variable domain (missing parts from reference TRBV30 and TRBJ1-1): SQTIHQWPATLVQPVGSPLSLECTVEGTSNPNLYWYRQAAGRGLQLLFYSVGIGQISSEVPQNLSASRPQDRQFILSSKKLLLSDSGFYLCAWIRNTEAFFGQGTRLTVV.

This clonotype has a handful of counts. This chain joins TRBV7-9 and TRBJ2-5; D is possibly TRBD1 or TRBD2 (5 bases each). Deletions cut 9 bases from V and 5 bases from J, with 10 bases between. The germline gives CDR1 SEHNR, CDR2 FQNEAQ (reference sequence). This CDR3 has 11 residues. CDR3 loop: CASGTTETQYF. CDR3 nucleotides: TGTGCCAGTGGGACGACGGAGACCCAGTACTTC.

The rearrangement joins TRBV11-2 to TRBJ2-1; D gene uncertain. The length of the CDR3 is 11 residues. CDR1 and CDR2 from the germline V gene are SGHAT and FQNNGV. V lost 4 bases and J 8 bases, leaving 6 bases between the germline ends. CDR3 nucleotides: TGTGCCAGCAGCTCAGTATATGAGCAGTTCTTC. Its translation is CASSSVYEQFF. The full variable domain, rest sourced from reference TRBV11-2 and TRBJ2-1, is EAGVAQSPRYKIIEKRQSVAFWCNPISGHATLYWYQQILGQGPKLLIQFQNNGVVDDSQLPKDRFSAERLKGVDSTLKIQPAKLEDSAVYLCASSSVYEQFFGPGTRLTVL.

Only a few counts were recorded for this clonotype. CDR3 amino acids: CASSTGSRRREQYF. DNA for the CDR3: TGTGCCAGCAGTACTGGTAGTAGAAGGCGCGAGCAGTACTTC. The chain joins TRBV12-3 or TRBV12-4 to TRBJ2-7; no clear D gene. V lost 5 bases and J lost 6, with 17 bases in between. This CDR3 has 14 amino acids.

The chain uses TRBV4-2 and TRBJ1-1; D is unresolved. CDR1 LGHNA and CDR2 YNFKEQ come from the germline V gene. V lost 4 bases to trimming and J lost 0 bases, with 15 bases between them. The CDR3 length is 16 residues. CDR3 in DNA: TGTGCCAGCAGCCCCGGTGTGGGGATGGTGAACACTGAAGCTTTCTTT. Encoded protein: CASSPGVGMVNTEAFF.